These T cell receptor beta chains were read from a single sample in a study of cytomegalovirus exposure and HLA in healthy donors. The method was immunoSEQ multiplex PCR; TCRdb's version includes in-frame clones alone and lacks a portion of them. The sample comprises some 60,000 clones, roughly 80% of which are singletons, and approximately 1.5% rests with the top ten. The sample taken for sequencing was PBMCs. These receptor sequences come from a man aged 35-49 years in good health and CMV-seronegative. The conserved cysteine and the conserved F or W are not part of the CDR3 here.

V	CDR3
TRBV10-2	ASSALGLASGELF
TRBV5-1	ASSPYRGAGELF
TRBV6-1	ASSEVERGRWDKNIQY
TRBV5-3	ARSVGVEGASNTEAF
TRBV29-1	SAYDLGETQY
TRBV6-1	ASTSRTSGELF
TRBV7-6	ASSHRQGVEAF
TRBV7-8	ASSLEGTGYHEQY
TRBV5-1	ASSPGFLGTDTQY
TRBV18	ASSPRGAGGETQY
TRBV29-1	SVGQGNGYT
TRBV6-1	ASSEAPSPGIYGYT
TRBV10-3	ATFGGGHTGELF
TRBV10-1	ASSDSYADTQY
TRBV5-5	ASSSTTGTGSKSPLH
TRBV4-1	ASSHAGTQNSPLH
TRBV7-8	ASSLSSAWRGETQY
TRBV5-1	ASSTAGPHNEQF
TRBV7-8	ASSHLIGANEQF
TRBV18	ASSRDSSNTGELF
TRBV27	ASSPKDRAAQPQH
TRBV5-1	ASSLVGGANTEAF
TRBV27	ASNPRVGELNTEAF
TRBV30	AWGAARDTEAF
TRBV6-5	ASRRDSLPGEKLF
TRBV6-6	ASSARGEGGNTIY
TRBV29-1	SVLDGNQPQH
TRBV6-1	ASSEVWGGRDTQY
TRBV19	ASSMWGDTEAF
TRBV14	ASSPLTGGSIGYT
TRBV2	ASSVGTGSLNTEAF
TRBV4-2	ASSQAGTPYEQY
TRBV2	ASSAGQRYNEQF
TRBV5-1	ASSSGGRTEAF
TRBV7-2	ASSTRGGKTDTQY
TRBV28	ASSYGTFYGYT
TRBV30	AYRQEETQY
TRBV5-4	ASSLLGGTDTQY
TRBV6-5	ASRTGLRGERGYT
TRBV4-1	ASSQAGTGGYGYT
TRBV9	ASSPWGQGATEAF
TRBV19	ASKVRGPHQPQH
TRBV5-1	ASSAGTSGFHNEQF
TRBV5-1	ASSLEGGAKETQY
TRBV10-3	AISEYGTGELF
TRBV19	ASSTPPGTGSNSPLH
TRBV7-2	ASSLAPRGTADRYGYT
TRBV18	ASSPGRTGTGEAF